The present entry profiles one T cell receptor beta chain with its context. Its specificity is unknown. Other nucleotide sequences from this sample produce the same CDR3. The data belong to a study of shared clonotypes between healthy human individuals. Study-wide background: Sampling drew on donors who were a couple of women and a few men aged 18 to 49.

Findings of the study overall: Expectations were that clonotype sharing among donors would be affected by sequencing depth. Donor scarcity curtailed the genetic and exposure-history diversity represented herein.

TCRdb's copy holds only in-frame clones and misses some; the assay was immunoSEQ multiplex PCR. The sample gives around 450,000 clones, about 85% of which show up once; 13% is in the top ten. V was clipped by 6 bases and J by 5 bases, with 7 bases between them. The CDR3 spans 11 residues. The germline CDR1 and CDR2 sequences are MGHDK and SYGVNS. Sequencing was done on a sample of PBMCs. V gene TRBV25-1 combines with J gene TRBJ1-1; D may be TRBD1 (6 bases). This receptor was identified in a woman aged 35 to 49 in good health. Some clones in this sample may be carry-over from other donors' samples. The CDR3 DNA follows: TGTGCCAGCAGAGGGGGTACTGAAGCTTTCTTT. Translating gives CASRGGTEAFF.